Each of the 18 T cell receptor beta chains below was sequenced from the same sample in a study of cytomegalovirus exposure and HLA in healthy donors. Amplification used 60 Vbeta primers and 13 Jbeta primers. TCRdb's table, derived via immunoSEQ multiplex PCR, lists solely in-frame clones and lacks some. The sample consists of 85,000 to 120,000 clones, about 70% of them appearing once. Sequencing was carried out using PBMCs. These receptors were collected from a woman in her forties or fifties in good health and CMV-seropositive.

The J gene is TRBJ2-3, the V gene TRBV7-9; 8 bases align to TRBD2. The CDR3 sequence is 15 residues long. Germline-derived CDR1 and CDR2 are SEHNR and FQNEAQ (reference sequence). Trimming cost V 5 bases and J 2 bases; bases outside gene matches: 6. CDR3 amino acids: CASSLRGDLTDTQYF. The CDR3 DNA follows: TGTGCCAGCAGCCTGCGGGGGGACCTCACAGATACGCAGTATTTT.

The DNA of the CDR3 is TGTGCCAGCAGTTTATGGGGCCGCGGCGGGGCGGGAGCTTTCTTT. The encoded protein is CASSLWGRGGAGAFF. V usage is TRBV27 and J usage is TRBJ1-1; a possible D gene is TRBD1 (5 bases). V was clipped by 1 base and J by 10 bases, with 19 bases between them. The CDR3 has 15 residues. Germline V gene lookup returns CDR1 MNHEY and CDR2 SMNVEV (reference sequence).

A few counts support this clone. The chain joins TRBV7-3 to TRBJ1-5; the match to TRBD1 covers 7 bases. CDR3 size: 13 residues. Germline CDR1 reads SGHTA; CDR2 reads FQGTGA. The junction had 2 bases not matched to a gene; V was cut back by 5 bases and J by 4 bases. CDR3 sequence reads: CASSPGQNQPQHF. CDR3 DNA sequence: TGTGCCAGCAGCCCGGGACAGAATCAGCCCCAGCATTTT.

This sequence joins TRBV14 and TRBJ2-7, with 11 bases matching TRBD2. With V trimmed by 10 bases and J by 4 bases, 15 bases remained unmatched. This CDR3 spans 16 amino acids. Germline lookup yields CDR1 SGHDN and CDR2 FVKESK. CDR3: CANPGRQTSGEYEQYF. CDR3 bases: TGTGCCAACCCCGGACGACAGACTAGCGGGGAATACGAGCAGTACTTC.

The DNA of the CDR3 is TGTGCCAGCAGCGTAGCTATAGGACAGGGAGACAATGAGCAGTTCTTC. This translates into CASSVAIGQGDNEQFF. The chain is built from TRBV9 and TRBJ2-1; 8 bases align to TRBD1. Germline V CDR1 and CDR2: SGDLS, YYNGEE. The CDR3 is 16 amino acids. J gave up 5 bases and V 0 bases, and 7 bases lay outside the gene matches.

The chain couples TRBV9 to TRBJ2-1; 8 positions match TRBD2. V shed 4 bases, J shed 4 bases, and the junction held 10 bases outside the gene matches. CDR1 and CDR2 from the germline V gene are SGDLS and YYNGEE. There are 16 residues in the CDR3. Written as DNA, the CDR3 is TGTGCCAGCAGCCCAGGAGGAGCGGGGGTATACAATGAGCAGTTCTTC. Translated: CASSPGGAGVYNEQFF.

The chain carries TRBV4-2 and TRBJ1-2; D is unresolved. Germline-derived CDR1 and CDR2 are LGHNA and YNFKEQ. This CDR3 contains 14 residues. Trimming took off 0 bases at V and 7 bases at J, with 12 bases between the two ends. The CDR3, as DNA: TGTGCCAGCAGCCAAGATGGGTACCGCGGTGGCTACACCTTC. Its translation is CASSQDGYRGGYTF.

The chain employs TRBV7-2 and TRBJ1-2, with D uncertain. Between the trimmed V and J ends, which lost 5 bases and 5 bases, there was a span of 18 bases. Per the germline V gene, CDR1 is SGHTA and CDR2 is FQGNSA. The CDR3 sequence is 15 residues long. The DNA for the CDR3 is TGTGCCAGCAGCCCTACTGGAGGAGGGTGGTATGGCTACACCTTC. Translated: CASSPTGGGWYGYTF.

In the case of this clone: The germline gene is not matched at one end of the junction; a read error may be the cause. The J gene is TRBJ2-4, the V gene TRBV23-1; possible D gene TRBD2, 5 bases. TRBV23-1 counts as an open reading frame of uncertain function. The CDR3 loop spans 15 amino acids. As DNA, the CDR3 is TGCGCCAGCAGTCAATCGGCCCTCCAACAGAGTTCGAGGGCCTTC. This translates into CASSQSALQQSSRAF.

The genes are TRBV2 and TRBJ2-7; unclear D gene. The CDR3 has 11 residues. The V and J ends lost 7 bases and 4 bases respectively, with 8 bases between them. Germline V lookup: CDR1 SNHLY, CDR2 FYNNEI. The DNA for the CDR3 is TGTGCCAGCATACGAGAATACGAGCAGTACTTC. Its translation is CASIREYEQYF.

The chain has TRBV5-6 and TRBJ1-2; TRBD1 aligns across 7 bases. Germline V gene sequence: CDR1 SGHDT, CDR2 YYEEEE. The CDR3 spans 14 residues. Trimming cost V 3 bases and J 6 bases; bases outside gene matches: 8. The CDR3 DNA reads TGTGCCAGCAGCTCGCCTGGGACAGCTGATGGCTACACCTTC. Protein product: CASSSPGTADGYTF.

The chain uses TRBV9 and TRBJ2-7; TRBD1 aligns across 7 bases. V shed 0 bases and J 3 bases; nucleotides not matched to a gene: 6. The CDR3 runs 15 residues. Germline CDR1 reads SGDLS; CDR2 reads YYNGEE. The CDR3 reads CASSVAFDRVYEQYF. The CDR3 nucleotides read TGTGCCAGCAGCGTAGCTTTCGACAGGGTCTACGAGCAGTACTTC.

V usage is TRBV7-2 and J usage is TRBJ2-3, with TRBD2 identical over 9 bases. Germline V gene lookup returns CDR1 SGHTA and CDR2 FQGNSA. V trimming: 4 bases; J trimming: 5 bases; junction bases outside the gene matches: 4. The CDR3 runs to 14 residues. The CDR3: CASSSGLAGDTQYF. The CDR3 bases are TGTGCCAGCAGCTCGGGACTAGCAGGAGATACGCAGTATTTT.

CDR3 DNA sequence: TGTGCCAGCAGTGAATCGTGGGCAGTCTTAGAGCAGTACTTC. Protein product: CASSESWAVLEQYF. The chain couples TRBV6-5 to TRBJ2-7; D is undetermined. This CDR3 comprises 14 residues. The ends were cut back, 5 bases at V and 7 bases at J, with 18 bases in the middle. CDR1 is MNHEY, CDR2 SVGAGI, per germline.

The chain is built from TRBV4-2 and TRBJ2-5, with 8 bases that match TRBD2. The J call may not be correct, given that the DNA end is closer to TRBJ2-7. The CDR3 consists of 14 residues. The germline V gene encodes CDR1 LGHNA and CDR2 YNFKEQ. The CDR3 bases are TGTGCCAGCAGCCGCGGGGGGACAAACTACGAGCAGTACTTC. Translated: CASSRGGTNYEQYF.

The chain couples TRBV14 to TRBJ2-1; 11 positions agree with TRBD2. Germline-derived CDR1 and CDR2 are SGHDN and FVKESK. The CDR3 is 16 amino acids. J was trimmed by 5 bases and V by 2 bases; bases with no gene match: 5. In nucleotides, the CDR3 is TGTGCCAGCAGCCAACTGCTAGCGGGGGGCAACAATGAGCAGTTCTTC. Its protein is CASSQLLAGGNNEQFF.

The CDR3, as DNA: TGTGCCAGCAGTTACTCATCACAGAACTATGGCTACACCTTC. Translated, it gives CASSYSSQNYGYTF. This rearrangement joins TRBV6-6 to TRBJ1-2, with D unresolved. The ends were cut back, 0 bases at V and 2 bases at J, with 7 bases in the middle. CDR3 length: 14 amino acids. Germline values: CDR1 MNHNY, CDR2 SVGAGI (reference sequence).

J is TRBJ2-7 and V is TRBV5-1, with TRBD2 identical over 9 bases. The CDR3 runs to 14 residues. Germline V CDR1 and CDR2: SGHRS, YFSETQ. Trimming took 5 bases from V and 0 from J; bases not matched to a gene: 3. CDR3 protein: CASRQRGDSYEQYF. The DNA of the CDR3 is TGCGCCAGCAGGCAGCGGGGGGACTCCTACGAGCAGTACTTC.